The rows below give T cell receptor beta chains drawn from one sample of a study of regulatory T cells in long-lasting Graves disease. TCRdb used MiXCR to reprocess the multiplex PCR reads, holding one entry per CDR3 protein. The table has roughly 560,000 distinct CDR3 sequences, 15% to 20% seen once; the top ten hold 20% to 25%. The same sample was also studied in work on T cells in Graves' hyperthyroidism and ophthalmopathy.

The material sequenced was peripheral blood mononuclear cells (PBMCs), taken at new diagnosis, from a patient treated with antithyroid drugs. These receptors came from a woman in her forties or fifties with Graves disease. CDR3s include the opening cysteine and the closing phenylalanine or tryptophan.

v_call	j_call	cdr3_aa
TRBV28	TRBJ1-2	CASKTGGDRGLSTF
TRBV9	TRBJ2-6	CASSEGYSGANVLTF
TRBV12-3/TRBV12-4	TRBJ1-2	CASSSRGYNGYTF
TRBV5-1	TRBJ1-1	CASSLETGFEAFF
TRBV7-2	TRBJ2-2	CARGGEVANTGELFF
TRBV4-1	TRBJ2-5	CASSQSPGQGFQETQYF
TRBV2	TRBJ1-2	CASSLDRGQNYGYTF
TRBV5-6	TRBJ2-4	CASSILGRENIQYF
TRBV28	TRBJ2-3	CASSGTSGGADTQYF
TRBV20-1	TRBJ2-7	CSAFSGASYEQYF
TRBV19	TRBJ1-5	CASSMGGNSNQPQHF
TRBV7-9	TRBJ1-1	CASSSADSNTEAFF
TRBV12-3/TRBV12-4	TRBJ1-1	CAAGQGDTEAFF
TRBV20-1	TRBJ2-3	CSATALAGPFRTDTQYF
TRBV5-1	TRBJ1-1	CASSLRPGTGNTEAFF
TRBV9	TRBJ2-2	CASSVGLNTGELFF
TRBV19	TRBJ2-3	CASTSRGSGGADTQYF
TRBV10-3	TRBJ2-7	CAISEGGGHLYF
TRBV20-1	TRBJ2-7	CSAGTLPYEQYF
TRBV7-2	TRBJ2-7	CASSPSSLHEQYF
TRBV15	TRBJ1-1	CATSRRGGRVGNTEAFF
TRBV7-6	TRBJ1-1	CASSLRDGDTEAFF
TRBV7-2	TRBJ2-3	CASSLSGGFTDTQYF
TRBV5-1	TRBJ2-3	CASSPGGTTSGAYTQYF
TRBV19	TRBJ1-5	CASSPLPGQDRGNQPQHF
TRBV30	TRBJ2-1	CAWVSPGRRNEQFF
TRBV3-1	TRBJ1-1	CASSQVAGETEAFF
TRBV19	TRBJ2-1	CASRGTGNEQFF
TRBV29-1	TRBJ2-2	CSVLAGGSTGEPFF
TRBV28	TRBJ2-7	CASSLVGQGGSNEQYF
TRBV12-3/TRBV12-4	TRBJ1-4	CASSFGRGLFF
TRBV2	TRBJ2-3	CADRALATDTQYF
TRBV27	TRBJ1-1	CASSARVTQEAFF
TRBV11-2	TRBJ2-1	CASSPGFRDREYNEQFF
TRBV19	TRBJ2-2	CASSIQLANTGELFF
TRBV19	TRBJ2-5	CASSRERGKETQYF